This paragraph reports one T cell receptor (beta chain). As yet, its antigen is unknown. The CDR3 is made up of 14 amino acids. Germline V CDR1 and CDR2: SGHRS, YFSETQ. After removal of 0 bases from V and 3 bases from J, the junction contained 2 bases not matched to a gene. This entry comes from a study of cytomegalovirus exposure and HLA in healthy donors. General observations from the study: A cluster of highly shared sequence variants was likely a sequencing artifact. Earlier analysis looked at TCR beta V segments, and most were productive about 87% or about 30% of the time.

The PCR ran on 60 Vbeta and 13 Jbeta primers. In the authors' workflow: Counted up in a later analysis, unique TCR beta chains came to 65 million to 80 million, with around 12 million shared. Assay used: immunoSEQ multiplex PCR; TCRdb lists only in-frame clones, some missing. V and J calls and clone size come straight from that table; D and trimming were deduced from the DNA. The table shows roughly 150,000 clones, with about 85% occurring only once. The rearrangement uses TRBV5-1 and TRBJ2-5, with TRBD2 matching over 7 bases. The sequencing input was PBMCs. The receptor was derived from a man aged 30 to 45 in good health and CMV-seropositive. The CDR3 nucleotides read TGCGCCAGCAGCTTGGCCCGGGAGGAAGAGACCCAGTACTTC. Protein sequence: CASSLAREEETQYF.